This entry describes one T cell receptor (beta chain). No antigen is known for it. Base qualities are not at hand, and no much larger clone is one base apart. Library preparation was by the immunoSEQ multiplex PCR assay. TCRdb retrieved this table from immuneACCESS and kept in-frame rearrangements only. Not all clones are present; in checked studies, unresolved V genes account for under half, and no reason is known for the remainder. Present in this sample are approximately 82,000 clones, about 91% of which were seen just once. The top ten clones comprise 0.3% to 0.45% of the sample. The data were obtained in a study of technical replicates of blood from a handful of donors (dated by TCRdb to the late 2010s). According to the germline V gene (reference sequence), CDR1 reads LNHDA and CDR2 reads SQIVND. The CDR3 contains 12 residues, cysteine and phenylalanine counted. Only the CDR3 DNA is retained, 36 bases long and in frame from the first base. Relative to germline, V is missing 5 bases and J is missing 5 bases, with 2 bases of the junction outside any gene match.

The sequence derives from a human donor in good health. Some clones in this sample may be carry-over from other donors' samples. Material for sequencing was T cells isolated from PBMCs. The sequence joins TRBV19 to TRBJ1-1, with 7 central nucleotides matching TRBD1. The bases are TGTGCCAGTAGTCACAGGGGTACTGAAGCTTTCTTT. Its protein product is CASSHRGTEAFF. Extended through the reference TRBV19 and TRBJ1-1 proteins, this CDR3 yields the full variable domain: DGGITQSPKYLFRKEGQNVTLSCEQNLNHDAMYWYRQDPGQGLRLIYYSQIVNDFQKGDIAEGYSVSREKKESFPLTVTSAQKNPTAFYLCASSHRGTEAFFGQGTRLTVV.